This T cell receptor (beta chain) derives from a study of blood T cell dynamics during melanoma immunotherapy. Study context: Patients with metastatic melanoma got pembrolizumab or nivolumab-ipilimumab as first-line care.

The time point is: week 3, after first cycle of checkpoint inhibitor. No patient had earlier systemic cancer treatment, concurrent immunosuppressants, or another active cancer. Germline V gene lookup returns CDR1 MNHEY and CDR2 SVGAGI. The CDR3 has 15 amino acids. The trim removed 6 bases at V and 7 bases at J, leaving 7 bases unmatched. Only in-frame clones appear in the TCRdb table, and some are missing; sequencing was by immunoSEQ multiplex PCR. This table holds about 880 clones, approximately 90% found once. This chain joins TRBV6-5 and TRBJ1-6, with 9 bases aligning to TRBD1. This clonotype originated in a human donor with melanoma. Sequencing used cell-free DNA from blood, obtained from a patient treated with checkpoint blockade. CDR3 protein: CASRPTGGRNSPLHF. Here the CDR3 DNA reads TGTGCCAGCAGACCAACAGGGGGCAGGAATTCACCCCTCCACTTT.